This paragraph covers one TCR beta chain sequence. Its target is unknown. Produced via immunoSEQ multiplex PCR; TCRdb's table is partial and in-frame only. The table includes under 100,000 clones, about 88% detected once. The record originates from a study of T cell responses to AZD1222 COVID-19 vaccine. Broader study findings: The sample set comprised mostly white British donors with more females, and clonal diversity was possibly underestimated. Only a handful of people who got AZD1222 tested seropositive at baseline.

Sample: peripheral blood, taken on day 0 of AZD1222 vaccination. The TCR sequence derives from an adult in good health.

CDR3 in DNA: TGCGCCAGCAGCTTAGGGACAGGGGTTAACTATGGCTACACCTTC. Its protein is CASSLGTGVNYGYTF. The chain joins TRBV5-1 to TRBJ1-2; TRBD1 agrees at 10 bases. The CDR3 extends over 15 amino acids. The germline gives CDR1 SGHRS, CDR2 YFSETQ. The trim removed 2 bases at V and 1 base at J, leaving 2 bases unmatched.